A single T cell receptor (beta chain) is shown here with its context. Produced via immunoSEQ multiplex PCR; TCRdb's table is partial and in-frame only. The profile shows some 150,000 clones, approximately 86% of them singletons. The germline V gene has CDR1 SNHLY and CDR2 FYNNEI. The CDR3 length is 19 residues. V was pared by 8 bases and J by 4 bases, with 22 bases of the junction left unmatched. The data stem from a study of blood T cell repertoires in COVID-19. The chain employs TRBV2 and TRBJ2-1; TRBD1 matches 8 bases. The source is a man aged 65 to 79 with acute or convalescent COVID-19. Sequencing was done on a sample of peripheral blood. The CDR3 DNA sequence: TGTGCCAGCCGCACAACAGTAGCCGGGACAGGTAGAAAATACAATGAGCAGTTCTTC. This codes for CASRTTVAGTGRKYNEQFF. The complete variable domain, with remaining parts taken from reference TRBV2 and TRBJ2-1, reads EPEVTQTPSHQVTQMGQEVILRCVPISNHLYFYWYRQILGQKVEFLVSFYNNEISEKSEIFDDQFSVERPDGSNFTLKIRSTKLEDSAMYFCASRTTVAGTGRKYNEQFFGPGTRLTVL.